Presented here are 5 T cell receptor beta chains from one specimen sequenced in a study of blood T cells in healthy people across ages (dated by TCRdb to the mid-2010s). The library relied on 5' RACE. TCRdb names Illumina HiSeq 2500 as the instrument used. A second roughly 7 to 11 cycle PCR used a sample-barcoded 5' primer and a J-beta primer mix. TCRdb ran its own pipeline on the public reads, namely fastp trimming at Q25 and MiXCR clone calling, and kept in-frame beta chains. Rows are unified per CDR3 protein, each entry keeping the most common DNA and genes. The sample table records about 680,000 distinct CDR3 sequences; around 49% of these occur just once. The ten biggest clones cover 30% to 40% of the sample. Source material: blood. Every receptor here comes from a woman aged 55 to 70 in good health.

This chain uses TRBV6-5 with TRBJ2-7; TRBD1 matches 8 bases. The trim removed 2 bases at V and 3 bases at J, leaving 6 bases unmatched. Germline V gene lookup returns CDR1 MNHEY and CDR2 SVGAGI. The CDR3 extends over 15 amino acids. The CDR3 here is CASSYTPGQVYEQYF. The CDR3, as DNA: TGTGCCAGCAGTTACACACCGGGACAGGTCTACGAGCAGTACTTC.

This clonotype was counted ten times or more. The chain links TRBV12-3 or TRBV12-4 to TRBJ2-5, with a possible D match to TRBD2 (5 bases). CDR3 size: 18 residues. Deletions cut 2 bases from V and 2 bases from J, with 21 bases between. The CDR3: CASSLRLVGLTTQETQYF. CDR3 nucleotide sequence: TGTGCCAGCAGTTTAAGGCTCGTAGGACTGACGACGCAAGAGACCCAGTACTTC.

J is TRBJ2-7 and V is TRBV28, with a tentative D call TRBD1 (5 bases). The CDR3 is 14 amino acids. Trimming left V 9 bases short and J 10 bases short, with 25 bases between. Germline CDR1 reads MDHEN; CDR2 reads SYDVKM. As DNA, the CDR3 is TGTGCCAGTAGCTTTGCAGGGATCCAAGAGGCCCAGTACTTC. Its protein is CASSFAGIQEAQYF.

This clonotype came up many times. The rearrangement uses TRBV20-1 and TRBJ1-2; 8 nucleotides align to TRBD1. Germline loops: CDR1 DFQATT, CDR2 SNEGSKA (reference sequence). The CDR3 spans 14 residues. V lost 6 bases to trimming and J lost 6 bases; unmatched junction nucleotides: 12. CDR3 DNA: TGCAGTGCAGGCCAGGGGGCGCAGAGGGATGGCTACACCTTC. Amino acid sequence: CSAGQGAQRDGYTF.

The chain links TRBV7-7 to TRBJ1-6, with D perhaps TRBD1 (6 bases). Germline V gene lookup returns CDR1 SSHAT and CDR2 FNYEAQ (reference sequence). V lost 2 bases and J 5 bases, leaving 16 bases between the germline ends. This CDR3 is built from 17 residues. The CDR3 sequence: CASSLWRPRQDNSPLHF. The DNA of the CDR3 is TGTGCCAGCAGCTTATGGCGCCCCCGACAGGATAATTCACCCCTCCACTTT.